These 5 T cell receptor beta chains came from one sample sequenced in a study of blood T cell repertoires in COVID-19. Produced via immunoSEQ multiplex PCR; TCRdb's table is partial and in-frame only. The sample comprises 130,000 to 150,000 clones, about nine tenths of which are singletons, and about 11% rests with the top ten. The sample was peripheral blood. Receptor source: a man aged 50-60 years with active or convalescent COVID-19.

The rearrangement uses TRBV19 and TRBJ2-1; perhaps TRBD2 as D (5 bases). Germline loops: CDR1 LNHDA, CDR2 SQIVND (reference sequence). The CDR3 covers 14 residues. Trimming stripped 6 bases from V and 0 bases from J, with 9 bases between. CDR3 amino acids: CASSPSYSYNEQFF. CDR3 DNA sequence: TGTGCCAGTAGCCCTAGCTACTCCTACAATGAGCAGTTCTTC.

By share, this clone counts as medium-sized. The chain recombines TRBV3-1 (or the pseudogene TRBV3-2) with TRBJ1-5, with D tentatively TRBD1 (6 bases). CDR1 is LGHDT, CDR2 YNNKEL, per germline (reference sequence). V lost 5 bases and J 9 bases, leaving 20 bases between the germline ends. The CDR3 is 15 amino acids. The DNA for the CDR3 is TGTGCCAGCAGCGGAACCGGGACAATCGGATCGCCCCAGCATTTT. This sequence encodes CASSGTGTIGSPQHF.

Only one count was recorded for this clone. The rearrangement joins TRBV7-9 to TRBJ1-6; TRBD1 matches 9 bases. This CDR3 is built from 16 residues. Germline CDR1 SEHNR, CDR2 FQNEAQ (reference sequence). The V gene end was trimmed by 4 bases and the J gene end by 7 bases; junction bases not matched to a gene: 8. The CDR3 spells CASSSEYRGQNSPLHF. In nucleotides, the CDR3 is TGTGCCAGCAGCTCCGAGTACAGGGGGCAAAATTCACCCCTCCACTTT.

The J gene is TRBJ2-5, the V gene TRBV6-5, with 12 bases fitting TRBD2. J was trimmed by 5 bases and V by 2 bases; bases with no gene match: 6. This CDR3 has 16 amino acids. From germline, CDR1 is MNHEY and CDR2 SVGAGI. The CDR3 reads CASSYILAGGRETQYF. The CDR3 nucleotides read TGTGCCAGCAGTTACATACTAGCGGGAGGTCGGGAGACCCAGTACTTC.

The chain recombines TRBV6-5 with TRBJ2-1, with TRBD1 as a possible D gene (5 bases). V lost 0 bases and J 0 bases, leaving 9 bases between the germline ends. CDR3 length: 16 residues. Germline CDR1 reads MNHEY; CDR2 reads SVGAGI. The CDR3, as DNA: TGTGCCAGCAGTTACTCATCAGGGAACTCCTACAATGAGCAGTTCTTC. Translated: CASSYSSGNSYNEQFF.